This T cell receptor (beta chain) was identified during a study of T cell repertoires in cytomegalovirus infection. Overall study context: CMV epitopes in the study were HLA-C-restricted (recently identified) and HLA-B-restricted (well studied).

TCRdb redid the calling of the reads with MiXCR, one entry per CDR3 protein. The table shows about 160,000 distinct CDR3 sequences, with 20% to 25% occurring only once. Germline lookup yields CDR1 SGHVS and CDR2 FNYEAQ. V dropped 8 bases and J dropped 5 bases, with 18 bases sitting between them. This CDR3 region has 14 residues. In its sample, this clonotype was seen many times. Antigen specificity is unknown. The chain is built from TRBV7-6 and TRBJ1-1; D perhaps matches TRBD1 (5 bases). The receptor was derived from a human donor in good health (CMV status not recorded). Some clones in this sample may be carry-over from other donors' samples. Sequences were derived from CD8+ T cells from cultured PBMCs, sampled from culture after CMV antigen stimulation. The CDR3 sequence: CASATGTVGTEAFF. CDR3 bases: TGTGCCAGCGCTACCGGGACCGTTGGAACTGAAGCTTTCTTT. Combining the CDR3 with reference TRBV7-6 and TRBJ1-1 gives the whole variable domain GAGVSQSPRYKVTKRGQDVALRCDPISGHVSLYWYRQALGQGPEFLTYFNYEAQQDKSGLPNDRFSAERPEGSISTLTIQRTEQRDSAMYRCASATGTVGTEAFFGQGTRLTVV.